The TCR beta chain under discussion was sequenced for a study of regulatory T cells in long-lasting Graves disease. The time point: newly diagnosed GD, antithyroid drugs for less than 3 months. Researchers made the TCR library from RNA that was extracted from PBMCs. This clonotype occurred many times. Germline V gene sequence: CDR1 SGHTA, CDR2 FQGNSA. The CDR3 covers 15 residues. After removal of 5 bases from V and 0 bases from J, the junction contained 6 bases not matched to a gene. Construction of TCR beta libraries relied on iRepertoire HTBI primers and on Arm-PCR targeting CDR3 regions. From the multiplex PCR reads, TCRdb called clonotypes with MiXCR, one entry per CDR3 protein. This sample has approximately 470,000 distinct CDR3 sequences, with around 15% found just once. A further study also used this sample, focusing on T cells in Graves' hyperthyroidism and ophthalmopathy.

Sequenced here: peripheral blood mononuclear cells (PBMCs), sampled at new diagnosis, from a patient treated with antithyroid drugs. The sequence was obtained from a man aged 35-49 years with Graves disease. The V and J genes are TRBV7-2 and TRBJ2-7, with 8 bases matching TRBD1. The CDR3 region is CASSPRTGYSYEQYF. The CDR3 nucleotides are TGTGCCAGCAGCCCTCGGACAGGGTACTCCTACGAGCAGTACTTC.